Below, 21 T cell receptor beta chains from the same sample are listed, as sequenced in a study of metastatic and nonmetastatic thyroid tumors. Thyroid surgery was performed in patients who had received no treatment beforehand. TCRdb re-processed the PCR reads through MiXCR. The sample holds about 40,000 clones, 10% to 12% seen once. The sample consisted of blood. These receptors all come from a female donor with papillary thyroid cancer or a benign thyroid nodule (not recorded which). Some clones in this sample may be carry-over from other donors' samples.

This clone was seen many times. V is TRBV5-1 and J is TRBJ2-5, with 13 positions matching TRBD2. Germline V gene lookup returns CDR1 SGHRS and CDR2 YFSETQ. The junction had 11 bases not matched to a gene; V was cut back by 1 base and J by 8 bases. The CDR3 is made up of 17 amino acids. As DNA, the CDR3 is TGCGCCAGCAGCTTGACTAGCGGGAGGGTGGATAAGAGTACCCAGTACTTC. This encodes CASSLTSGRVDKSTQYF.

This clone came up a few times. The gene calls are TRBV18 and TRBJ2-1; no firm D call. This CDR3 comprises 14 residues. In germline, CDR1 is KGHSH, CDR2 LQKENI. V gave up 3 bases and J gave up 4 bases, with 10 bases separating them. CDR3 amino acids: CASSPLFVYNEQFF. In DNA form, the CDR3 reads TGTGCCAGCTCACCCCTCTTTGTTTACAATGAGCAGTTCTTC.

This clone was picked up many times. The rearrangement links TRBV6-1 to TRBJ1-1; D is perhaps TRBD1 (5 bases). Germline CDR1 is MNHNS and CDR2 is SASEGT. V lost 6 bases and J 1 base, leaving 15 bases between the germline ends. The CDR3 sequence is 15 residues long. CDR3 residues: CASSPRGDANTEAFF. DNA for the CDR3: TGTGCCAGCAGCCCTCGAGGGGACGCGAACACTGAAGCTTTCTTT.

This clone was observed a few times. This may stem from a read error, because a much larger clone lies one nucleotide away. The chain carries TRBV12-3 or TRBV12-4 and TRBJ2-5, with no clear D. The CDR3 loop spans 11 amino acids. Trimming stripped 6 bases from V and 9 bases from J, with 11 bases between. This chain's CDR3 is CASSTGTSQYF. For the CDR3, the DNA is TGTGCCAGCAGCACCGGCACGTCCCAGTACTTC.

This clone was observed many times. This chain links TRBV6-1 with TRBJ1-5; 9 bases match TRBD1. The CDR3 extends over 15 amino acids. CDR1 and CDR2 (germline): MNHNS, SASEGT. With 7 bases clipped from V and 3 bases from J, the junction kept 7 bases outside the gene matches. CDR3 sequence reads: CASKEGTGSNQPQHF. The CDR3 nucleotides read TGTGCCAGCAAAGAAGGGACAGGGTCCAATCAGCCCCAGCATTTT.

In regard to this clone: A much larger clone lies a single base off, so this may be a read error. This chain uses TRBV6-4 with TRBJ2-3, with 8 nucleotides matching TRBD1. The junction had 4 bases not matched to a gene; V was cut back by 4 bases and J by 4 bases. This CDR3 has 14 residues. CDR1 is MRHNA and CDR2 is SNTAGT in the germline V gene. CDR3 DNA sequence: TGTGCCAGCAGTGTTGGACAGGGCGCAGATACGCAGTATTTT. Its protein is CASSVGQGADTQYF.

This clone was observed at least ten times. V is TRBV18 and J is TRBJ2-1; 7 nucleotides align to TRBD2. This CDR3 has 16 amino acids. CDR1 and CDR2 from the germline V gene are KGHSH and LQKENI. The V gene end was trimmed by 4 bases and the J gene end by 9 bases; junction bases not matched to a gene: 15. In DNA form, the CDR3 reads TGTGCCAGCTCACTCTTTTCCCTAGCGGAGGCGGGTGAGCAGTTCTTC. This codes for CASSLFSLAEAGEQFF.

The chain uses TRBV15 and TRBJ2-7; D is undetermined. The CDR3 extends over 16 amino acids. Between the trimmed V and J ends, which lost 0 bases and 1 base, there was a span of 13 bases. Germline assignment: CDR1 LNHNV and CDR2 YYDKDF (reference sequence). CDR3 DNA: TGTGCCACCAGCAGAGATCTCGTGGGCTTTTCCTACGAGCAGTACTTC. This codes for CATSRDLVGFSYEQYF.

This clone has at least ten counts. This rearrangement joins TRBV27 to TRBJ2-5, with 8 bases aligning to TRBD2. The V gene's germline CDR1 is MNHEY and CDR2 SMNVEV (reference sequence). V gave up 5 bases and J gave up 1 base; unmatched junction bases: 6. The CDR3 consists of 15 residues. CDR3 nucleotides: TGTGCCAGCAGTAGAATAGCGGGGTCCCAAGAGACCCAGTACTTC. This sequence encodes CASSRIAGSQETQYF.

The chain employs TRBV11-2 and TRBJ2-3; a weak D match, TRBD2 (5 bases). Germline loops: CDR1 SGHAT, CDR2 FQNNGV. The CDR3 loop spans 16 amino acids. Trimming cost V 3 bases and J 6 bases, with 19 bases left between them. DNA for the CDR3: TGTGCCAGCAGCTTTGAGGGAGCGATAAGATGGGATACGCAGTATTTT. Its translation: CASSFEGAIRWDTQYF.

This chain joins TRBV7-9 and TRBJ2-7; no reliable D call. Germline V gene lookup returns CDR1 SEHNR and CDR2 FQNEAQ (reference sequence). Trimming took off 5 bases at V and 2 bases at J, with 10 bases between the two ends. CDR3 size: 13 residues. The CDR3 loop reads CASSQSGPYEQYF. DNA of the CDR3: TGTGCCAGCAGCCAATCAGGACCCTACGAGCAGTACTTC.

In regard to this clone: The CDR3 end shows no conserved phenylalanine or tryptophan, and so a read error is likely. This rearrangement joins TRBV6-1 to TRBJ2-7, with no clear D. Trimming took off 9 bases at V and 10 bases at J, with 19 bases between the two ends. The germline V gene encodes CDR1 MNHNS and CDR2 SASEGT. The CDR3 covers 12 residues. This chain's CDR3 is CARGPNRGDQYI. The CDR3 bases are TGTGCCAGGGGTCCGAACCGAGGCGATCAGTACATC.

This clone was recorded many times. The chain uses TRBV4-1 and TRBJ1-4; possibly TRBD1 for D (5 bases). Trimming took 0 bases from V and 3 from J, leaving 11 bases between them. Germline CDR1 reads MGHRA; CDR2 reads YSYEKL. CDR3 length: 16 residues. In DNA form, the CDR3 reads TGCGCCAGCAGCCAAGATCCCCAGGGATCTAATGAAAAACTGTTTTTT. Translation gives CASSQDPQGSNEKLFF.

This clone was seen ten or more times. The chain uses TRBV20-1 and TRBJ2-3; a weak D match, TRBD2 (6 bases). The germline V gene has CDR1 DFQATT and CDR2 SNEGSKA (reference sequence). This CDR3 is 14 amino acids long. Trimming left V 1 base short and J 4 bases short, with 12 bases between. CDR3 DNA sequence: TGCAGTGCTAGAGCCCCCGGACTATCAGATACGCAGTATTTT. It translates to CSARAPGLSDTQYF.

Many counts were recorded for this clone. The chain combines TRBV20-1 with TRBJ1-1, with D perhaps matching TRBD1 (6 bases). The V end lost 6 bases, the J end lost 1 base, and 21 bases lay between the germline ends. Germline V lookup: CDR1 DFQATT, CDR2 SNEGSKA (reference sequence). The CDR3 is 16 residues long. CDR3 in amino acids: CSANNQLPRGNTEAFF. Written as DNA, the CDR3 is TGCAGTGCCAATAACCAGCTCCCCAGGGGGAACACTGAAGCTTTCTTT.

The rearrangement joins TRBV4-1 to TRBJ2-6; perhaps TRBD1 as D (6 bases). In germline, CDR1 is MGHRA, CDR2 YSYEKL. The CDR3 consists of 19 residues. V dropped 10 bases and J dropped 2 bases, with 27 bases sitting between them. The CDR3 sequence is CAIRLDSYRALTGANVLTF. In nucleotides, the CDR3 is TGCGCCATCAGGCTGGACAGCTATCGGGCCCTGACTGGGGCCAACGTCCTGACTTTC.

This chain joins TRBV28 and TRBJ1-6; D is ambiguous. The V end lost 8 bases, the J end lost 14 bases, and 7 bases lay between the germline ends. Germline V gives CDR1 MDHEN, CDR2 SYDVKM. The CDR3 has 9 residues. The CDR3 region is CASGMTLHF. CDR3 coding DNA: TGTGCCAGCGGGATGACCCTCCACTTT.

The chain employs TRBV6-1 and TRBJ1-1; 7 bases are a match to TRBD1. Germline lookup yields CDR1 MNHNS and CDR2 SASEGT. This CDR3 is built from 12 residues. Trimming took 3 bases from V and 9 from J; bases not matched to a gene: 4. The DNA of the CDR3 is TGTGCCAGCAGTGATTGGGGACAGAAAGCTTTCTTT. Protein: CASSDWGQKAFF.

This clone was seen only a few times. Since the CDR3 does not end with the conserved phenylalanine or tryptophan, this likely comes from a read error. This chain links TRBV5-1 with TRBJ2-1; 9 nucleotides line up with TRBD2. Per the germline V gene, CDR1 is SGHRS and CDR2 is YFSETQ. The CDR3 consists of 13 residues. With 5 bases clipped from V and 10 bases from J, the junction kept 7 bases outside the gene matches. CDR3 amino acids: CASRSGSGGEQFS. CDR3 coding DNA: TGCGCCAGCAGAAGTGGTAGCGGGGGAGAGCAGTTCTCC.

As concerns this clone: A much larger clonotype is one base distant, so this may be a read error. CDR3 sequence reads: CVSSLAAGIPTEAFF. The CDR3 region has the DNA TGTGTCAGCAGCTTAGCGGCTGGAATCCCCACTGAAGCTTTCTTT. The gene calls are TRBV7-2 and TRBJ1-1; D remains unclear. The CDR3 has 15 residues. The germline CDR1 and CDR2 sequences are SGHTA and FQGNSA.

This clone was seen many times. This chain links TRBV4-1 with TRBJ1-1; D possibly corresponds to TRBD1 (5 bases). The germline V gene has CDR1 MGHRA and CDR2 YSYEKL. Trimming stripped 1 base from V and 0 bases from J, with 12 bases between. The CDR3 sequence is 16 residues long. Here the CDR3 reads CASSQVGRAMNTEAFF. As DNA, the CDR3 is TGCGCCAGCAGCCAAGTTGGCAGGGCCATGAACACTGAAGCTTTCTTT.